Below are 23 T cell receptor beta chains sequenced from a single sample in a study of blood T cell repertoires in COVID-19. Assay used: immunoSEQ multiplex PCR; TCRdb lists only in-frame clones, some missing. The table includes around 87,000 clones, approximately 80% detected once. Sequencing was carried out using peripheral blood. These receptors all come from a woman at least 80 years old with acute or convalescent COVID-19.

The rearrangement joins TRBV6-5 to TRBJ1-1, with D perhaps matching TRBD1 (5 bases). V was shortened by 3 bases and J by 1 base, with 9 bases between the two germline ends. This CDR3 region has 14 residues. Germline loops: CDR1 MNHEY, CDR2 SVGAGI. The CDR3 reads CASSYIQANTEAFF. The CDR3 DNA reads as TGTGCCAGCAGTTATATACAGGCGAACACTGAAGCTTTCTTT.

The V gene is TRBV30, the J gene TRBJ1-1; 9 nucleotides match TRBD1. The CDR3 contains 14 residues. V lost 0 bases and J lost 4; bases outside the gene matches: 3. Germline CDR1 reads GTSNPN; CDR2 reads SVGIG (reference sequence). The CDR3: CAWSVTQGATEAFF. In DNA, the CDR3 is TGTGCCTGGAGTGTCACACAGGGGGCCACTGAAGCTTTCTTT.

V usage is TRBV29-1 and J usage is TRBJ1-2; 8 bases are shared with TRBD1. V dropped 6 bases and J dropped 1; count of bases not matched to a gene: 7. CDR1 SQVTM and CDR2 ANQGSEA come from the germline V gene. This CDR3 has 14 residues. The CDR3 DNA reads TGCAGCGTCAACCCGACAGGGGTTAACTATGGCTACACCTTC. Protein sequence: CSVNPTGVNYGYTF.

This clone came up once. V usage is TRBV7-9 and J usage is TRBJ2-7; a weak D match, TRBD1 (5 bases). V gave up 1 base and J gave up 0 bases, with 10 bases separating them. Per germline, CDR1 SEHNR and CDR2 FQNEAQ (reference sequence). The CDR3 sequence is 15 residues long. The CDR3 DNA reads TGTGCCAGCAGCTTAGGTTTGGGGCGCTCCTACGAGCAGTACTTC. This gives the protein CASSLGLGRSYEQYF.

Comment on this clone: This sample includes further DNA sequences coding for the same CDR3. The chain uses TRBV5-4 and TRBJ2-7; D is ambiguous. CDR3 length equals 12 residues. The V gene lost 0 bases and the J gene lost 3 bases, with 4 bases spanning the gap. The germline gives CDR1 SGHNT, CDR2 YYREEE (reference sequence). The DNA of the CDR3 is TGTGCCAGCAGCTTGGACGGCTACGAGCAGTACTTC. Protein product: CASSLDGYEQYF.

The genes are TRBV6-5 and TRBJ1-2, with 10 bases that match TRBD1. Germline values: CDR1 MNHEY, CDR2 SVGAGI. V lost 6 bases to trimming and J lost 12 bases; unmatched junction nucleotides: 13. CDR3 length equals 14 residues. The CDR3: CASRRTGTGVINTF. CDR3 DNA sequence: TGTGCCAGCAGAAGAACCGGGACAGGGGTAATCAACACCTTC.

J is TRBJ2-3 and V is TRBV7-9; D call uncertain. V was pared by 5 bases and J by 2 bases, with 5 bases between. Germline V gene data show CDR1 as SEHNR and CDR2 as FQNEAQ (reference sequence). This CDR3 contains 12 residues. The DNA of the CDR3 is TGTGCCAGCAGCCCCGTCACAGATACGCAGTATTTT. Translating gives CASSPVTDTQYF.

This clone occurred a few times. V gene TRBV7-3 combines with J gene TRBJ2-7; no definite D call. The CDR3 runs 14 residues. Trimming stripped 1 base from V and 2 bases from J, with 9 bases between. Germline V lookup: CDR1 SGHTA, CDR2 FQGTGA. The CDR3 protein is CASSLNPGPYEQYF. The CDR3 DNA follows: TGTGCCAGCAGCTTAAACCCGGGTCCCTACGAGCAGTACTTC.

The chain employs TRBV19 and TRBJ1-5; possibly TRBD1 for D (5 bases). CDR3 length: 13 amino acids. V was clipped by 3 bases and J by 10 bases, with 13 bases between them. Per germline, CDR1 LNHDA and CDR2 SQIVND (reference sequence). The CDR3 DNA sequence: TGTGCCAGTAGTATCAGCAGGGTCTACCCCCAGCATTTT. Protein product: CASSISRVYPQHF. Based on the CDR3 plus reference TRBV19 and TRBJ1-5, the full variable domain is DGGITQSPKYLFRKEGQNVTLSCEQNLNHDAMYWYRQDPGQGLRLIYYSQIVNDFQKGDIAEGYSVSREKKESFPLTVTSAQKNPTAFYLCASSISRVYPQHFGDGTRLSIL.

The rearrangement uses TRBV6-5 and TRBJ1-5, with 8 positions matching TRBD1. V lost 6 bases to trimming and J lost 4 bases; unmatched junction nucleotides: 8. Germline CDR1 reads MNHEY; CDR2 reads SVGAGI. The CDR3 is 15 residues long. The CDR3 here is CASRDTGGANQPQHF. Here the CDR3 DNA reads TGTGCCAGCAGAGATACAGGGGGAGCAAATCAGCCCCAGCATTTT.

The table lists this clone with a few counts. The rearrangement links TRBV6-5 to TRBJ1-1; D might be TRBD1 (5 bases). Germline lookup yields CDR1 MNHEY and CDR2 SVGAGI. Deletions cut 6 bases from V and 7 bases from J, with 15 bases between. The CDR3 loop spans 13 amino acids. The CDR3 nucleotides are TGTGCCAGCAGAGGTGCAGGGTCCTTTGAAGCTTTCTTT. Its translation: CASRGAGSFEAFF.

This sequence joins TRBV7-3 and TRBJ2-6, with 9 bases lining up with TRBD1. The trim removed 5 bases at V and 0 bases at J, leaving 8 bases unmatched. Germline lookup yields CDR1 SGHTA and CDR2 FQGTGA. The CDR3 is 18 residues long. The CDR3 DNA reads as TGTGCCAGCAGCCCCTGGACAGGGGCTTTCTCTGGGGCCAACGTCCTGACTTTC. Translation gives CASSPWTGAFSGANVLTF.

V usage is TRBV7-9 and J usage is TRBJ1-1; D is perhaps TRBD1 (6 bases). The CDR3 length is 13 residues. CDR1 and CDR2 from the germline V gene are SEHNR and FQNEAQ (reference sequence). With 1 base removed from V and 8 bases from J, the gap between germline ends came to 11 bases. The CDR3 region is CASSLGQGSEAFF. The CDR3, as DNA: TGTGCCAGCAGCTTAGGGCAGGGGTCCGAAGCTTTCTTT.

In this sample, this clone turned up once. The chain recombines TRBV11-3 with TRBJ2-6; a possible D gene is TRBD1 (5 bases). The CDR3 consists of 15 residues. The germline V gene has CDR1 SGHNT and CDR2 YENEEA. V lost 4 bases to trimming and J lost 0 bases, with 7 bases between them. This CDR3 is CASSSGFSGANVLTF. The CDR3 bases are TGTGCCAGCAGCTCAGGGTTCTCTGGGGCCAACGTCCTGACTTTC.

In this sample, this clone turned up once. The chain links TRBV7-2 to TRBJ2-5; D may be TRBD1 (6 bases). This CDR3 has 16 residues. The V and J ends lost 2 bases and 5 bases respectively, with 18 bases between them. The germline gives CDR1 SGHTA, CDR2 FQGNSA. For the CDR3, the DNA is TGTGCCAGCAGCTTATCCTTCGGCAGGGGATCGGAGACCCAGTACTTC. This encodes CASSLSFGRGSETQYF. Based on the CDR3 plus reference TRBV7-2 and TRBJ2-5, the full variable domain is GAGVSQSPSNKVTEKGKDVELRCDPISGHTALYWYRQSLGQGLEFLIYFQGNSAPDKSGLPSDRFSAERTGGSVSTLTIQRTQQEDSAVYLCASSLSFGRGSETQYFGPGTRLLVL.

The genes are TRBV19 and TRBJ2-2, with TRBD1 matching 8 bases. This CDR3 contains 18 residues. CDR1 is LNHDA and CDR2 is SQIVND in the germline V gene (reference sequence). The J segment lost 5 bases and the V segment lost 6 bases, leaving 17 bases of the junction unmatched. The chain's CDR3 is CASRDPYRGTGHTGELFF. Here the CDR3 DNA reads TGTGCCAGTAGAGACCCATACCGCGGGACAGGACATACCGGGGAGCTGTTTTTT.

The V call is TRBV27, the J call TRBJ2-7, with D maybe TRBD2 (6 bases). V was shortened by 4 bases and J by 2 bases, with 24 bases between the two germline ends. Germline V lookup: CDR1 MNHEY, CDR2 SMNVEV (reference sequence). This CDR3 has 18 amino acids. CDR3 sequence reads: CASSSSVRRGTKTYEQYF. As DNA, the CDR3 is TGTGCCAGCAGTTCGTCCGTAAGACGCGGGACCAAGACCTACGAGCAGTACTTC.

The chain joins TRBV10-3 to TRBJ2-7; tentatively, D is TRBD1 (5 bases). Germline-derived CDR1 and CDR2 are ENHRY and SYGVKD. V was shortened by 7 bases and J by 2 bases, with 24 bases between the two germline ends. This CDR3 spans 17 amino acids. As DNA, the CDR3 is TGTGCCATCACCGCGGTTGGGCCAGGGCCTATTCCCTACGAGCAGTACTTC. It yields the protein CAITAVGPGPIPYEQYF.

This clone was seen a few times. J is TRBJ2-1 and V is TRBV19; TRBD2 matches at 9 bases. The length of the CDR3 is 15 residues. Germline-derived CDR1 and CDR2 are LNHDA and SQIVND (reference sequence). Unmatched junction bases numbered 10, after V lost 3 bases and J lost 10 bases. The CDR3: CASSILAGTLGEQFF. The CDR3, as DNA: TGTGCCAGTAGTATTCTAGCGGGGACTCTAGGAGAGCAGTTCTTC.

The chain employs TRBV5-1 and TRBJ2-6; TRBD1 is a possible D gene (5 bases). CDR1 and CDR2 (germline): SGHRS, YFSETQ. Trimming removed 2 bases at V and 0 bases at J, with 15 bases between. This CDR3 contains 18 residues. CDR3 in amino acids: CASSFLRIQGSGANVLTF. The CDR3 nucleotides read TGCGCCAGCAGCTTTCTTCGAATCCAGGGCTCTGGGGCCAACGTCCTGACTTTC. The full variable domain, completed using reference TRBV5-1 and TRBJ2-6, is KAGVTQTPRYLIKTRGQQVTLSCSPISGHRSVSWYQQTPGQGLQFLFEYFSETQRNKGNFPGRFSGRQFSNSRSEMNVSTLELGDSALYLCASSFLRIQGSGANVLTFGAGSRLTVL.

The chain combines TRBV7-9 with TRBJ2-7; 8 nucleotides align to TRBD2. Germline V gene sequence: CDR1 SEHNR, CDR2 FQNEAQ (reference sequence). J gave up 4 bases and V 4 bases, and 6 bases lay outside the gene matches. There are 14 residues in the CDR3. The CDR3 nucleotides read TGTGCCAGCAGCTCCCGGGAGGGGAGATACGAGCAGTACTTC. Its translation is CASSSREGRYEQYF.

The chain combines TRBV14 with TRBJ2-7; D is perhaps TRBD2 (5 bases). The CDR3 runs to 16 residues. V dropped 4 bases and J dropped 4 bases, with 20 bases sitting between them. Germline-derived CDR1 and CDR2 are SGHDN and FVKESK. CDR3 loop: CASSPDYLLPLYEQYF. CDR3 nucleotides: TGTGCCAGCAGCCCCGACTACCTTCTTCCCTTATACGAGCAGTACTTC.

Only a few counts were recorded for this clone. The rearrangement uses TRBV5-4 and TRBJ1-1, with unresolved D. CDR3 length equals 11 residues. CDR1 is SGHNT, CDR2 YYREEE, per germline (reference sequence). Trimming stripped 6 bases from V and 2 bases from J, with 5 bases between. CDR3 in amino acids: CASISNTEAFF. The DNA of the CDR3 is TGTGCCAGCATCTCCAACACTGAAGCTTTCTTT.